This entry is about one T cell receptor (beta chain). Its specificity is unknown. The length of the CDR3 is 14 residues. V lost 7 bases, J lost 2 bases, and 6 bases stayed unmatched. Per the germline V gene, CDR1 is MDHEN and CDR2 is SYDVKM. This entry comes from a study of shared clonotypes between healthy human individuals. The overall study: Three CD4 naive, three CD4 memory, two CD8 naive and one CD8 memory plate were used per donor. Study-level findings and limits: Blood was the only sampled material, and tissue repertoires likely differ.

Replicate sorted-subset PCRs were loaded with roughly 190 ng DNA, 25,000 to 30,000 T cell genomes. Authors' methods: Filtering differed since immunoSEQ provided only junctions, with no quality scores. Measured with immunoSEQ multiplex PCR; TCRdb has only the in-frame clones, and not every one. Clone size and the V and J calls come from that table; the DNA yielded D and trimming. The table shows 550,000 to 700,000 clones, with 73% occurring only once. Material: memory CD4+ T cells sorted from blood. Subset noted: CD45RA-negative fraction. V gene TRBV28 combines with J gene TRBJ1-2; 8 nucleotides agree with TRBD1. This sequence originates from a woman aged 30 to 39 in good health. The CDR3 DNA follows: TGTGCCAGCACTCGACAGGGGACAAACTATGGCTACACCTTC. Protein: CASTRQGTNYGYTF.